Below are 27 T cell receptor beta chains sequenced from a single sample in a study of sequential checkpoint blockade in melanoma. Assay used: immunoSEQ multiplex PCR; TCRdb lists only in-frame clones, some missing. The sample shows 7,500 to 8,500 clones, around 20% of them seen only once. As for treatment: randomized to nivolumab then ipilimumab (arm A) or the reverse (arm B). The sequencing here drew on tumor tissue (inferred from file names), taken from a patient given nivolumab and ipilimumab in sequence. The receptors here all came from a human donor with melanoma.

The rearrangement joins TRBV5-1 to TRBJ2-2; D may be TRBD2 (5 bases). The CDR3 totals 14 residues. With 3 bases removed from V and 4 bases from J, the gap between germline ends came to 10 bases. Germline V gene sequence: CDR1 SGHRS, CDR2 YFSETQ. CDR3 in DNA: TGCGCCAGCAGCTATGGAGGAAGCACCGGGGAGCTGTTTTTT. This translates into CASSYGGSTGELFF.

This clone came up a few times. The chain recombines TRBV15 with TRBJ2-1, with 7 bases identical to TRBD2. The CDR3 covers 16 residues. Looked up from germline, CDR1 is LNHNV and CDR2 is YYDKDF (reference sequence). With 0 bases clipped from V and 5 bases from J, the junction kept 7 bases outside the gene matches. In DNA, the CDR3 is TGTGCCACCAGCAGAGAGACCTTTGCGGGGGACAATGAGCAGTTCTTC. Translated, it gives CATSRETFAGDNEQFF.

The V gene is TRBV25-1, the J gene TRBJ1-5, with TRBD1 matching over 9 bases. The CDR3 sequence is 16 residues long. V lost 3 bases, J lost 6 bases, and 9 bases stayed unmatched. Per germline, CDR1 MGHDK and CDR2 SYGVNS. CDR3 bases: TGTGCCAGCAGTGATTGGGACAGGGATCGTCGTCAGCCCCAGCATTTT. It yields the protein CASSDWDRDRRQPQHF.

This clone was seen only a few times. The V gene is TRBV11-3, the J gene TRBJ1-1, with D tentatively TRBD1 (6 bases). V dropped 5 bases and J dropped 1 base, with 14 bases sitting between them. The CDR3 extends over 15 amino acids. The germline V gene has CDR1 SGHNT and CDR2 YENEEA. This CDR3 reads CASSPRQDRNTEAFF. The CDR3, as DNA: TGTGCCAGCAGCCCGAGACAGGACCGGAACACTGAAGCTTTCTTT.

The chain joins TRBV7-2 to TRBJ2-4; perhaps TRBD2 as D (5 bases). This CDR3 has 13 residues. Trimming pared 5 bases from V and 7 bases from J, leaving 12 bases between. The germline gives CDR1 SGHTA, CDR2 FQGNSA. CDR3 sequence (DNA): TGTGCCAGCAGCCGGGATTCGACGAACATTCAGTACTTC. Translation: CASSRDSTNIQYF.

This clone showed up just once. CDR3 DNA: TGTGCCAGTAGTGAACTAGCGGGGGGCGGTGAGACCCAGTACTTC. It specifies CASSELAGGGETQYF. V gene TRBV19 combines with J gene TRBJ2-5; TRBD2 agrees at 12 bases. CDR1 and CDR2 from the germline V gene are LNHDA and SQIVND (reference sequence). The V and J ends lost 5 bases and 5 bases, in that order; junction bases with no gene match: 6. This CDR3 has 15 residues.

The chain has TRBV6-8 and TRBJ1-4, with 8 positions matching TRBD1. CDR3 length: 14 amino acids. V shed 3 bases, J shed 7 bases, and the junction held 4 bases outside the gene matches. Germline values: CDR1 MNHGY, CDR2 SAAAGT. The chain's CDR3 is CASSYGQGFEKLFF. The CDR3, as DNA: TGTGCCAGCAGTTATGGACAGGGTTTTGAAAAACTGTTTTTT.

This chain links TRBV6-8 with TRBJ2-5, with D tentatively TRBD2 (6 bases). V was shortened by 6 bases and J by 2 bases, with 19 bases between the two germline ends. The CDR3 loop spans 16 amino acids. The germline V gene has CDR1 MNHGY and CDR2 SAAAGT. CDR3 in DNA: TGTGCCAGCAGCCAGAGGTCCGGGACTCGACAAGAGACCCAGTACTTC. The encoded protein is CASSQRSGTRQETQYF.

The V gene is TRBV5-1, the J gene TRBJ2-3; D might be TRBD2 (6 bases). Trimming took 0 bases from V and 2 from J, leaving 13 bases between them. The germline gives CDR1 SGHRS, CDR2 YFSETQ. The CDR3 is made up of 16 amino acids. The CDR3 DNA sequence: TGCGCCAGCAGCTTGGATCGACTAGGGTCCACAGATACGCAGTATTTT. This codes for CASSLDRLGSTDTQYF.

The chain recombines TRBV5-1 with TRBJ1-5, with TRBD1 matching 9 bases. The CDR3 has 15 residues. V dropped 0 bases and J dropped 5; count of bases not matched to a gene: 3. Germline V gives CDR1 SGHRS, CDR2 YFSETQ. CDR3 amino acids: CASSLGQGVDQPQHF. The CDR3, as DNA: TGCGCCAGCAGCTTGGGACAGGGGGTCGATCAGCCCCAGCATTTT.

This clone was counted at least ten times. V and J are TRBV23-1 and TRBJ2-7; 7 nucleotides line up with TRBD2. Being an ORF, TRBV23-1 has a function that is uncertain. The length of the CDR3 is 13 residues. Trimming removed 6 bases from V and 3 bases from J; junction bases left unmatched: 5. CDR3 DNA: TGCGCCAGCAGGGACGGACTAGACTACGAGCAGTACTTC. It specifies CASRDGLDYEQYF.

In this sample, this clone turned up a few times. The chain carries TRBV30 and TRBJ1-2, with no clear D. This CDR3 is built from 13 residues. The V gene's germline CDR1 is GTSNPN and CDR2 SVGIG (reference sequence). Trimming shortened V by 0 bases and J by 4 bases, and 9 bases separated the two germline ends. The CDR3 nucleotides read TGTGCCTGGAGTGTGACGGCCCTCTATGGCTACACCTTC. Translated: CAWSVTALYGYTF.

The rearrangement links TRBV28 to TRBJ2-3; D call uncertain. The CDR3 totals 13 residues. Trimming left V 6 bases short and J 6 bases short, with 13 bases between. Per the germline V gene, CDR1 is MDHEN and CDR2 is SYDVKM. The CDR3 loop is CASSTPGLDTQYF. The CDR3 DNA reads as TGTGCCAGCAGCACCCCGGGTTTGGATACGCAGTATTTT.

J is TRBJ2-3 and V is TRBV30, with D perhaps matching TRBD2 (6 bases). This CDR3 comprises 14 residues. V was shortened by 3 bases and J by 2 bases, with 12 bases between the two germline ends. CDR1 GTSNPN and CDR2 SVGIG come from the germline V gene (reference sequence). The CDR3 protein is CAWREEGLTDTQYF. The DNA for the CDR3 is TGTGCCTGGAGGGAGGAGGGTCTCACAGATACGCAGTATTTT.

The V gene is TRBV23-1, the J gene TRBJ2-3; possible D gene TRBD1, 6 bases. TRBV23-1 is marked as an open reading frame, function uncertain. The germline V and J ends were trimmed by 0 bases and 0 bases, with 13 bases remaining between them. The CDR3 has 17 residues. The CDR3 sequence: CASSQSPQTGSTDTQYF. Here the CDR3 DNA reads TGCGCCAGCAGTCAATCCCCCCAGACAGGCAGCACAGATACGCAGTATTTT.

A few counts support this clone. This chain uses TRBV11-3 with TRBJ2-7, with D possibly being TRBD2 (6 bases). Per germline, CDR1 SGHNT and CDR2 YENEEA. The CDR3 is 16 amino acids. The V and J ends lost 0 bases and 3 bases respectively, with 15 bases between them. CDR3: CASSLDWFRGSYEQYF. CDR3 nucleotides: TGTGCCAGCAGCTTAGATTGGTTCCGGGGGAGCTACGAGCAGTACTTC.

V usage is TRBV6-8 and J usage is TRBJ2-1; D tentatively reads TRBD1 or TRBD2 (6 bases each). The CDR3 consists of 16 residues. Trimming took 2 bases from V and 3 from J, leaving 14 bases between them. Germline V gene lookup returns CDR1 MNHGY and CDR2 SAAAGT. CDR3: CASSYRRDIIYNEQFF. For the CDR3, the DNA is TGTGCCAGCAGTTACAGGCGGGACATTATCTACAATGAGCAGTTCTTC.

The chain links TRBV15 to TRBJ1-5; D is perhaps TRBD1 (5 bases). The CDR3 totals 17 residues. Germline values: CDR1 LNHNV, CDR2 YYDKDF (reference sequence). V was trimmed by 0 bases and J by 2 bases, leaving 14 bases between them. The DNA for the CDR3 is TGTGCCACCAGCAGAGATCTCGCCAGGGTCGGCAATCAGCCCCAGCATTTT. This codes for CATSRDLARVGNQPQHF.

V usage is TRBV6-8 and J usage is TRBJ2-1; 9 nucleotides align to TRBD2. The CDR3 is made up of 17 amino acids. Germline V gene lookup returns CDR1 MNHGY and CDR2 SAAAGT. Unmatched junction bases numbered 13, after V lost 2 bases and J lost 8 bases. In DNA, the CDR3 is TGTGCCAGCAGTTACGGACTAGCGAATCTACAATGGGATGAGCAGTTCTTC. It encodes CASSYGLANLQWDEQFF.

Only a few counts were recorded for this clone. J is TRBJ2-4 and V is TRBV6-8; the match to TRBD2 covers 7 bases. The CDR3 consists of 15 residues. V shed 4 bases and J 2 bases; nucleotides not matched to a gene: 5. Looked up from germline, CDR1 is MNHGY and CDR2 is SAAAGT. CDR3 in DNA: TGTGCCAGCAGTTCCGGCGGGAGTCCCAAAAACATTCAGTACTTC. Translation: CASSSGGSPKNIQYF.

This clone was recorded many times. The chain couples TRBV7-8 to TRBJ2-2; D is ambiguous. Germline V gives CDR1 SGHVS, CDR2 FQNEAQ. The CDR3 has 13 residues. V lost 5 bases and J lost 5, with 9 bases in between. The CDR3 DNA sequence: TGTGCCAGCAGCCTGGAACCAACCGGGGAGCTGTTTTTT. Translating gives CASSLEPTGELFF. Using reference TRBV7-8 and TRBJ2-2 for the parts outside the CDR3, the full variable domain is GAGVSQSPRYKVAKRGQDVALRCDPISGHVSLFWYQQALGQGPEFLTYFQNEAQLDKSGLPSDRFFAERPEGSVSTLKIQRTQQEDSAVYLCASSLEPTGELFFGEGSRLTVL.

This clone appeared a few times. The chain combines TRBV28 with TRBJ2-5, with no clear D. The CDR3 covers 14 residues. The V end was cut by 4 bases, the J end by 1 base, with 10 bases between. Germline V lookup: CDR1 MDHEN, CDR2 SYDVKM. The CDR3 here is CASSSGSGQETQYF. CDR3 nucleotide sequence: TGTGCCAGCAGTTCCGGGTCGGGCCAAGAGACCCAGTACTTC.

The rearrangement joins TRBV29-1 to TRBJ1-2, with D maybe TRBD1 (5 bases). The germline V gene encodes CDR1 SQVTM and CDR2 ANQGSEA. This CDR3 region has 15 residues. V was pared by 1 base and J by 5 bases, with 17 bases between. CDR3 DNA: TGCAGCGTTGAAGGCCCCGGGGCCCGTAGTTATGGCTACACCTTC. It encodes CSVEGPGARSYGYTF.

The chain links TRBV28 to TRBJ2-5; D may be TRBD1 or TRBD2 (5 bases each). Germline CDR1 is MDHEN and CDR2 is SYDVKM. The CDR3 covers 15 residues. The ends were cut back, 5 bases at V and 5 bases at J, with 18 bases in the middle. This CDR3 is CASSPGTPGAETQYF. The DNA for the CDR3 is TGTGCCAGCAGTCCAGGGACCCCGGGCGCCGAGACCCAGTACTTC.

V is TRBV11-3 and J is TRBJ2-1; the D gene could be TRBD1 or TRBD2 (5 bases each). Germline V CDR1 and CDR2: SGHNT, YENEEA. Trimming took 6 bases from V and 5 from J, leaving 17 bases between them. This CDR3 spans 15 amino acids. Here the CDR3 reads CASRMGLAGNNEQFF. CDR3 in DNA: TGTGCCAGCAGGATGGGGCTAGCCGGCAACAATGAGCAGTTCTTC.

This clone was found a few times. The J gene is TRBJ2-1, the V gene TRBV6-8; D is unclear. Trimming removed 6 bases at V and 0 bases at J, with 9 bases between. The CDR3 runs to 14 residues. Germline CDR1 and CDR2: MNHGY and SAAAGT. Here the CDR3 reads CASRSISSYNEQFF. The CDR3 DNA follows: TGTGCCAGCAGATCTATAAGCTCCTACAATGAGCAGTTCTTC.

Only a few counts were recorded for this clone. This chain connects TRBV9 to TRBJ2-1; D remains ambiguous. Germline CDR1 is SGDLS and CDR2 is YYNGEE. Deletions cut 4 bases from V and 0 bases from J, with 11 bases between. This CDR3 is built from 15 residues. The CDR3 sequence: CASSPDHRSYNEQFF. CDR3 nucleotides: TGTGCCAGCAGCCCCGACCATCGCTCCTACAATGAGCAGTTCTTC.